Listed here are 9 T cell receptor beta chains from one sample, sequenced in a study of tumor and adjacent non-tumor tissue in lung cancer. The template was RNA from unsorted bulk tissue. Distant lung tissue was collected more than 3 cm away from the tumor edge. A modified ARM-PCR protocol with three rounds of nested PCR amplified TCRbeta. One entry per CDR3 protein results from TCRdb running MiXCR on the multiplex PCR reads. There are 40,000 to 45,000 distinct CDR3 sequences in the sample; roughly three fifths occur only once, and around 19% lies in the top ten. Sequencing was carried out using distant non-tumor lung tissue. The receptors shown here come from a woman in her thirties or forties with non-small cell lung cancer.

In regard to this clonotype: One junction end disagrees with the germline gene, perhaps due to a read error. The chain joins TRBV14 to TRBJ2-3; no definite D call. Germline CDR1 SGHDN, CDR2 FVKESK. The length of the CDR3 is 16 residues. The CDR3, as DNA: TGTGCCAGCAGCGAGTTGGGTGGGGAAATCGCAGATACGAAGTATTTT. Translating it yields CASSELGGEIADTKYF.

In regard to this clonotype: The germline gene is not matched at one end of the junction; a read error may be the cause. This chain connects TRBV4-1 to TRBJ2-1; TRBD2 aligns across 10 bases. This CDR3 spans 19 amino acids. Germline values: CDR1 MGHRA, CDR2 YSYEKL. CDR3 sequence reads: CSSSQEMGRTSGKGNEQFF. DNA of the CDR3: TGCTCCAGCAGCCAAGAAATGGGGAGGACTAGCGGAAAAGGGAATGAGCAGTTCTTC.

This clonotype has at least ten counts. The chain has TRBV12-3 or TRBV12-4 and TRBJ2-2; D is undetermined. Trimming took 6 bases from V and 7 from J, leaving 12 bases between them. The CDR3 loop spans 13 amino acids. CDR3 DNA sequence: TGTGCCAGCAGGCCCGTGGCTGGCGGGGAGCTGTTTTTT. It encodes CASRPVAGGELFF.

At least ten counts were recorded for this clonotype. The chain has TRBV7-8 and TRBJ2-2; D not resolved. V was cut by 0 bases and J by 6 bases, with 17 bases left in between. Germline CDR1 SGHVS, CDR2 FQNEAQ. The CDR3 has 17 amino acids. This chain's CDR3 is CASSLAGSLVGSGELFF. CDR3 nucleotides: TGTGCCAGCAGCTTAGCGGGAAGTCTAGTAGGTTCCGGGGAGCTGTTTTTT.

This clonotype showed up just once. Since no conserved phenylalanine or tryptophan closes the CDR3, a read error is the likely cause. The chain carries TRBV11-2 and TRBJ2-7; the D is unclear. This CDR3 contains 14 residues. Germline CDR1 reads SGHAT; CDR2 reads FQNNGV. CDR3 sequence: CDSSLVSNSYDQYY. CDR3 nucleotide sequence: TGTGACAGCAGCTTAGTCTCAAACTCCTACGATCAGTACTAC.

A word on this clonotype: This could be a read error, since a much larger clone is one nucleotide away. The rearrangement links TRBV30 to TRBJ1-2; the D is unclear. CDR3 length: 13 amino acids. V was pared by 5 bases and J by 9 bases, with 19 bases between. The germline V gene has CDR1 GTSNPN and CDR2 SVGIG (reference sequence). For the CDR3, the DNA is TGTGCCTGGGGGCGACAAGGCGCTCATAGCTACACCTTC. Translated, it gives CAWGRQGAHSYTF. The full variable domain, rest sourced from reference TRBV30 and TRBJ1-2, is SQTIHQWPATLVQPVGSPLSLECTVEGTSNPNLYWYRQAAGRGLQLLFYSVGIGQISSEVPQNLSASRPQDRQFILSSKKLLLSDSGFYLCAWGRQGAHSYTFGSGTRLTVV.

The rearrangement links TRBV11-2 to TRBJ2-3; D ambiguous. Germline V gene data show CDR1 as SGHAT and CDR2 as FQNNGV. The CDR3 spans 14 residues. The V end was cut by 5 bases, the J end by 14 bases, with 23 bases between. CDR3 coding DNA: TGTGCCAGCAGCCCTCTAAGCGCGGCAGATGCTCCGTATTTT. This encodes CASSPLSAADAPYF. Looking up the rest from reference TRBV11-2 and TRBJ2-3 gives the full variable domain: EAGVAQSPRYKIIEKRQSVAFWCNPISGHATLYWYQQILGQGPKLLIQFQNNGVVDDSQLPKDRFSAERLKGVDSTLKIQPAKLEDSAVYLCASSPLSAADAPYFGPGTRLTVL.

To note about this clonotype: This clone may be a read error of a much larger clone one base away. This chain connects TRBV28 to TRBJ2-6; D is perhaps TRBD1 (6 bases). Germline CDR1 reads MDHEN; CDR2 reads SYDVKM. This CDR3 comprises 17 residues. Here the CDR3 DNA reads TGTGCCAGCAGCTTACTTAGGGGGAGCTCTGGGGCCGACGTCCTGACTTTC. Translation gives CASSLLRGSSGADVLTF. Filled out from reference TRBV28 and TRBJ2-6, the complete variable domain reads DVKVTQSSRYLVKRTGEKVFLECVQDMDHENMFWYRQDPGLGLRLIYFSYDVKMKEKGDIPEGYSVSREKKERFSLILESASTNQTSMYLCASSLLRGSSGADVLTFGAGSRLTVL.

The chain joins TRBV4-1 to TRBJ1-5; D is unclear. The CDR3 length is 16 residues. Germline V CDR1 and CDR2: MGHRA, YSYEKL. The CDR3 reads CISSQEGGRRGRPQHF. CDR3 nucleotides: TGCATCAGCAGCCAAGAGGGAGGGCGCCGAGGCAGGCCCCAGCATTTT.